This T cell receptor (beta chain) was found in a study of T-cell memory formation after mild COVID-19 (dated by TCRdb to the early 2020s). Context from the whole study: TCR sequence clusters from the two donors were found to be largely donor specific. T-cell clones expanding and contracting after mild COVID-19 in two donors were tracked by longitudinal TCRalpha and TCRbeta repertoire sequencing. The cohort was made up of two young adult volunteers, one female and one male, who were previously healthy. The paper as a whole reports these results and caveats: Balanced CD4/CD8 phenotypes were observed for clones contracting from day 15 to 85, whereas a bias towards CD4+ was observed for a second wave of clones expanding from day 15 to 37. Some responding clones were detected in pre-infection memory, which suggested that pre-existing cross-reactive memory T cells had joined the SARS-CoV-2 response. SARS-CoV-2 specificity was not confirmed for the second-wave clones peaking on day 37. Contracting CD4+ clones were located mainly in the CM and EM memory subsets, whereas CD8+ clones were found to be enriched in EMRA. The study covered only a couple of mild cases, and larger cohorts including severe cases with pre-infection samples were considered necessary.

Ficoll-Paque density gradient centrifugation was the method used to isolate PBMCs. The data were produced on an Illumina NovaSeq 6000. cDNA libraries for TCRalpha and TCRbeta were prepared by 5'RACE using constant-segment primers, with sample barcodes and unique molecular identifiers added. RNA was extracted from every sample with Trizol reagent. Library amplification was performed in two PCR steps, and a second sample barcode and Illumina TruSeq adapters were introduced in the second step. Sequencing of the libraries was done on an Illumina NovaSeq, producing 2 x 150 bp paired-end reads. In the authors' own workflow: Demultiplexing of reads and collapsing into UMI-guided consensus sequences were performed with migec v1.2.7. Using mixcr v2.1.11, the UMI consensuses were aligned to TRA and TRB V and J templates and assembled into clonotypes. Expanded or contracted clonotypes were those called significant by both edgeR and NoisET, with noise models trained on biological replicates. edgeR calls used a false discovery rate-adjusted p below 0.01 and a log2 fold-change threshold of 1. As an exploratory analysis of dynamics, PCA with hierarchical clustering was applied to max-normalized trajectories of the 1000 most abundant clonotypes. Separately sequenced CD4+ and CD8+ repertoires were used to assign a CD4 or CD8 phenotype to each responding clone. TCRdb's own reprocessing of the public reads used fastp at Q25 and MiXCR and kept productive beta chains. Each record represents a unique CDR3 protein, reported with the most common genes and DNA among its rows. TCRdb, rather than the study authors, made the V and J calls. Present in this sample are approximately 150,000 distinct CDR3 sequences, roughly 15% of which were seen just once. Of the sample, 13% to 15% is held by the ten largest clones.

The germline V gene (reference sequence) sets CDR1 to LNHDA and CDR2 to SQIVND. At the junction V is shortened by 1 base and J by 0 bases, with 7 bases in between. The CDR3 runs 15 amino acids, cysteine and phenylalanine included. The DNA shown is the 45-base CDR3, in frame from base 1. This clonotype occurred a few times. Its target antigen remains unknown. Qualities for individual bases were not recorded, and no much larger clone is one base off. The sequence was collected from an adult woman who had mild COVID-19 (a few samples of this study predate the infection). The sample titles of this study are shuffled in the database, so cell type and time point are left out; the donor was told from shared clones. Rearrangement joined TRBV19 to TRBJ2-1; TRBD2 is a weak D gene call, 5 bases matching. Sequenced material: PBMCs or a T cell subset sorted from them (not recorded which). The DNA sequence follows: TGTGCCAGTAGTATAGGAGGGAACTCCTACAATGAGCAGTTCTTC. Its coded protein is CASSIGGNSYNEQFF.